This T cell receptor (beta chain) was captured in a study of graft-versus-host responses after intestinal transplantation. Study as a whole: Multivisceral, liver-intestinal, or isolated intestinal transplants were given to recipients. Every recipient had anti-thymocyte globulin induction and 2 to 3 years of tacrolimus plus steroids. Study conclusions and caveats: An association linked early post-transplant HvG declines with peak circulating GvH clone levels.

The method was immunoSEQ multiplex PCR; TCRdb's version includes in-frame clones alone and lacks a portion of them. Of around 76,000 clones listed, around 96% are singletons. Trimming took 0 bases from V and 0 from J, leaving 11 bases between them. The CDR3 extends over 16 amino acids. Germline-derived CDR1 and CDR2 are SGDLS and YYNGEE. As for this clone: Its target is unknown.

The sequencing used unstimulated CD8+ T cells sorted from spleen or lymph node cells, collected before intestinal transplant. The clonotype originates from a human donor who received an intestinal transplant. The chain carries TRBV9 and TRBJ2-3, with TRBD2 as a possible D gene (5 bases). CDR3 bases: TGTGCCAGCAGCGTAGCTACCGAGCGGAGCACAGATACGCAGTATTTT. Protein sequence: CASSVATERSTDTQYF.